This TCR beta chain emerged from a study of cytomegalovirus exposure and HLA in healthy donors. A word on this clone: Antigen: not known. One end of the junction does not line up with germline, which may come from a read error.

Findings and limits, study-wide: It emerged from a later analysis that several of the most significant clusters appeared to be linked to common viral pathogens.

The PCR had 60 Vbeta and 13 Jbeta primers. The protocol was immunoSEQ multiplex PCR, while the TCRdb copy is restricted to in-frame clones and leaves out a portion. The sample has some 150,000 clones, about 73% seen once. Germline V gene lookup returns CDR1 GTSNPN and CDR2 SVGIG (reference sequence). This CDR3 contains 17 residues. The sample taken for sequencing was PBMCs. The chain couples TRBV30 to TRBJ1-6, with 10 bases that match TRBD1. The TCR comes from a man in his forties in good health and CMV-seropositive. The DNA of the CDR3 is TGTGCCTGGAGTGTCACGTGGACAGGGGGTAGAAATTCCCCCCTCCACTTT. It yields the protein CAWSVTWTGGRNSPLHF.